There are a few counts of the clone carrying this TCR beta chain. This specimen belongs to a study of blood T cell repertoires in COVID-19. Background on the study: From the United States, Italy and Spain came samples of acute and convalescent COVID-19. In each case, the material was cDNA or gDNA derived from T cells, B-cell-depleted T cells, or PBMCs.

The Seattle patients, enrolled during active infection, were followed longitudinally. CDR3 length equals 13 residues. CDR1 and CDR2 from the germline V gene are LNHDA and SQIVND (reference sequence). Trimming removed 1 base at V and 7 bases at J, with 10 bases between. Original processing notes: The assay estimated nucleated cells by amplifying reference gene primers. TCRdb's copy holds only in-frame clones and misses some; the assay was immunoSEQ multiplex PCR. That table gives V, J and clone size, and the DNA gave D and trimming. The top ten hold about an eighth of the sample, which has about 180,000 clones, about 81% seen once.

This chain uses TRBV19 with TRBJ1-2; no clear D gene. Sample: peripheral blood. This receptor was identified in a woman older than 75 with COVID-19, enrolled during active disease. This CDR3 is CASSIVTASGYTF. In DNA form, the CDR3 reads TGTGCCAGTAGTATAGTCACAGCCAGTGGCTACACCTTC.